Listed below are T cell receptor beta chains from one sample, sequenced in a study of T-cell reconstitution after alpha-beta-depleted transplantation in children. One entry per CDR3 protein, called by TCRdb with MiXCR from the PCR reads. The data contain under 140,000 distinct CDR3 sequences, 10% of them seen just once; the ten biggest clones take up approximately 7.9%. The input for sequencing was PBMCs from the stem cell graft donor, taken from the stem cell graft. The receptors derive from a human donor who donated a stem cell graft to a child with acute lymphoblastic leukemia. Both conserved end residues are part of each CDR3. The D gene is left open where the match is weak. Clone sizes are given selectively: once, few, many, or a class where the clone is expanded.

cdr3_aa	cdr3_nt	j_call	v_call	d_call	clone_size
CASSFVGTEETQYF	TGCGCCAGCAGCTTCGTAGGGACCGAAGAGACCCAGTACTTC	TRBJ2-5	TRBV5-1	NA	many
CASAPGAGYGYTF	TGCGCCAGCGCCCCAGGGGCGGGTTATGGCTACACCTTC	TRBJ1-2	TRBV10-2	NA	many
CASSELAKNIQYF	TGTGCCAGTTCCGAACTAGCCAAAAACATTCAGTACTTC	TRBJ2-4	TRBV12-3/TRBV12-4	NA	many
CSAQGQGARGVEAFF	TGCAGTGCTCAGGGACAGGGGGCGCGGGGAGTTGAAGCTTTCTTT	TRBJ1-1	TRBV20-1	TRBD1	many
CASSLVGQGANEQFF	TGCGCCAGCAGCTTGGTTGGACAGGGAGCCAATGAGCAGTTCTTC	TRBJ2-1	TRBV5-1	TRBD1	many
CATSRDVGQDNEQFF	TGTGCCACCAGCAGAGATGTAGGACAGGACAATGAGCAGTTCTTC	TRBJ2-1	TRBV15	TRBD1	many
CSAKTGGNEQFF	TGCAGTGCTAAAACAGGGGGAAATGAGCAGTTCTTC	TRBJ2-1	TRBV20-1	TRBD1	many
CASSAQGAARTEAFF	TGTGCCAGCAGCGCACAGGGGGCGGCAAGAACTGAAGCTTTCTTT	TRBJ1-1	TRBV7-9	TRBD1	many
CASSFTLAPALDTQYF	TGTGCCAGCAGCTTTACACTAGCGCCTGCACTAGATACGCAGTATTTT	TRBJ2-3	TRBV3-1	TRBD2	many
CASSIPGRTNTGELFF	TGTGCCAGCAGTATTCCGGGACGGACTAACACCGGGGAGCTGTTTTTT	TRBJ2-2	TRBV3-1	NA	many
CASSLSEGLSNQPQHF	TGTGCCAGCAGCTTGTCCGAGGGCCTGAGCAATCAGCCCCAGCATTTT	TRBJ1-5	TRBV7-6	NA	NA
CATSDWASGSGDTQYF	TGTGCCACCAGTGATTGGGCTAGCGGTTCGGGTGATACGCAGTATTTT	TRBJ2-3	TRBV24-1	TRBD2	many
CASSYPGTGGRDEQYF	TGTGCCAGCAGTTACCCCGGGACAGGTGGCCGGGACGAGCAGTACTTC	TRBJ2-7	TRBV6-5	TRBD1	many
CAISESFSGREKETQYF	TGTGCCATCAGTGAGTCGTTTAGCGGGAGAGAGAAAGAGACCCAGTACTTC	TRBJ2-5	TRBV10-3	TRBD2	many
CASSPPSLGLSVEQYF	TGTGCCAGCTCACCACCCTCATTGGGGCTTAGCGTTGAGCAGTACTTC	TRBJ2-7	TRBV18	NA	many
CASSLGLGAYEQYF	TGTGCCAGCAGCTTAGGTTTAGGAGCCTACGAGCAGTACTTC	TRBJ2-7	TRBV9	NA	many
CSARTSGSEETQYF	TGCAGTGCTAGGACTAGCGGGAGTGAGGAGACCCAGTACTTC	TRBJ2-5	TRBV20-1	TRBD2	many
CASSFISVAGELFF	TGTGCCAGCAGCTTTATTTCGGTGGCCGGGGAGCTGTTTTTT	TRBJ2-2	TRBV7-9	NA	NA
CASSHRDRNQPQHF	TGTGCCAGCAGTCACCGGGACAGAAATCAGCCCCAGCATTTT	TRBJ1-5	TRBV12-3/TRBV12-4	TRBD1	many
CAWSLVSLGYTF	TGTGCCTGGAGTTTGGTCAGCCTCGGCTACACCTTC	TRBJ1-2	TRBV30	NA	many
CSTSQGGNYEQYF	TGCAGCACTTCACAGGGGGGAAACTACGAGCAGTACTTC	TRBJ2-7	TRBV29-1	TRBD1	many
CASSYLTGTASSYEQYF	TGTGCCAGCAGTTACTTGACCGGGACCGCGAGCTCCTACGAGCAGTACTTC	TRBJ2-7	TRBV6-5	NA	many
CAGKGGGALPTQPQHF	TGTGCCGGGAAAGGGGGGGGAGCCCTTCCCACTCAGCCCCAGCATTTT	TRBJ1-5	TRBV21-1	NA	many
CASSLGPPEDTEAFF	TGTGCCAGCAGCCTTGGGCCTCCTGAGGACACTGAAGCTTTCTTT	TRBJ1-1	TRBV7-2	NA	NA
CASSLDYEAFF	TGTGCCAGCAGCTTGGATTATGAAGCTTTCTTT	TRBJ1-1	TRBV5-6	NA	many
CASRPVGLAGFNTGELFF	TGTGCCAGCAGACCGGTTGGACTAGCGGGCTTCAACACCGGGGAGCTGTTTTTT	TRBJ2-2	TRBV6-1	TRBD2	many
CAISATGGNSAQYF	TGTGCCATCAGTGCTACAGGGGGCAACTCGGCCCAGTACTTC	TRBJ2-5	TRBV10-3	TRBD1	many
CASSPGRGPYNEQFF	TGTGCCAGCAGCCCCGGGAGGGGACCCTACAATGAGCAGTTCTTC	TRBJ2-1	TRBV7-9	TRBD2	once
CASSFGGGGNEQFF	TGTGCCAGCAGCTTCGGTGGGGGGGGAAATGAGCAGTTCTTC	TRBJ2-1	TRBV5-6	TRBD2	many
CASGLNSRVLDIQYF	TGTGCTAGTGGTTTGAACTCCAGGGTGTTGGACATTCAGTACTTC	TRBJ2-4	TRBV12-5	NA	many
CSARDQQREGLNEQFF	TGCAGTGCTAGAGATCAACAGCGGGAGGGCCTCAATGAGCAGTTCTTC	TRBJ2-1	TRBV20-1	TRBD2	many
CASRTRDSYEQYF	TGTGCCAGCAGAACCCGGGACAGCTACGAGCAGTACTTC	TRBJ2-7	TRBV12-3/TRBV12-4	TRBD1	many
CASSLNSLAGSPSYNEQFF	TGCGCCAGCAGCTTGAATTCCCTAGCGGGGTCCCCCTCCTACAATGAGCAGTTCTTC	TRBJ2-1	TRBV5-1	TRBD2	many
CAIRSGQGGQETQYF	TGTGCCATCAGGTCGGGACAGGGAGGGCAAGAGACCCAGTACTTC	TRBJ2-5	TRBV10-3	TRBD1	many
CASSFRDRVNTEAFF	TGTGCCAGCAGCTTTAGGGACAGGGTGAACACTGAAGCTTTCTTT	TRBJ1-1	TRBV7-9	TRBD1	many
CASSESGYTNTGELFF	TGTGCCAGCAGTGAATCAGGGTATACGAACACCGGGGAGCTGTTTTTT	TRBJ2-2	TRBV25-1	NA	many
CSASPTGGTYEQYF	TGCAGTGCTAGCCCAACGGGAGGGACCTACGAGCAGTACTTC	TRBJ2-7	TRBV20-1	TRBD2	many
CASSLGGQHYGYTF	TGTGCCAGCAGCTTAGGGGGACAGCACTATGGCTACACCTTC	TRBJ1-2	TRBV7-6	TRBD1	few
CASSQAVPYEQYF	TGTGCCAGCAGCCAAGCAGTTCCCTACGAGCAGTACTTC	TRBJ2-7	TRBV14	NA	many
CASSPGQGVYGYTF	TGTGCCAGCAGCCCCGGACAGGGGGTCTATGGCTACACCTTC	TRBJ1-2	TRBV5-6	TRBD1	many
CASSVAGVGVGAKNIQYF	TGTGCCAGCAGCGTAGCGGGAGTAGGGGTCGGGGCCAAAAACATTCAGTACTTC	TRBJ2-4	TRBV7-2	TRBD2	many
CASSFGSHNEQFF	TGTGCCAGCAGTTTCGGCAGCCACAATGAGCAGTTCTTC	TRBJ2-1	TRBV27	NA	many
CASSQEIGYNEQFF	TGCGCCAGCAGCCAAGAGATAGGTTACAATGAGCAGTTCTTC	TRBJ2-1	TRBV4-3	NA	many
CASSRDREFSYEQYF	TGTGCCAGCAGCCGGGACAGGGAGTTTTCCTACGAGCAGTACTTC	TRBJ2-7	TRBV9	TRBD1	many
CASSQAPAMVQTEAFF	TGCGCCAGCAGCCAAGCCCCAGCTATGGTACAAACTGAAGCTTTCTTT	TRBJ1-1	TRBV4-1	NA	NA
CASSPPQGYNEQFF	TGTGCCAGCAGCCCCCCCCAGGGCTACAATGAGCAGTTCTTC	TRBJ2-1	TRBV5-4	NA	many
CASSLGGSGNQPQHF	TGTGCCAGCAGTTTAGGTGGGTCGGGCAATCAGCCCCAGCATTTT	TRBJ1-5	TRBV12-3/TRBV12-4	NA	many
CASSERDRGLREQFF	TGTGCCAGCAGTGAAAGGGACAGGGGCCTCCGTGAGCAGTTCTTC	TRBJ2-1	TRBV6-1	TRBD1	many
CASRPGTFTGELFF	TGTGCCAGCAGACCCGGGACTTTCACCGGGGAGCTGTTTTTT	TRBJ2-2	TRBV6-1	NA	many
CASSESADYGYTF	TGTGCCAGCAGTGAGAGCGCAGACTATGGCTACACCTTC	TRBJ1-2	TRBV28	NA	many
CASSFRRASGETQYF	TGTGCCAGCAGTTTTCGGAGGGCCTCTGGTGAGACCCAGTACTTC	TRBJ2-5	TRBV28	NA	many